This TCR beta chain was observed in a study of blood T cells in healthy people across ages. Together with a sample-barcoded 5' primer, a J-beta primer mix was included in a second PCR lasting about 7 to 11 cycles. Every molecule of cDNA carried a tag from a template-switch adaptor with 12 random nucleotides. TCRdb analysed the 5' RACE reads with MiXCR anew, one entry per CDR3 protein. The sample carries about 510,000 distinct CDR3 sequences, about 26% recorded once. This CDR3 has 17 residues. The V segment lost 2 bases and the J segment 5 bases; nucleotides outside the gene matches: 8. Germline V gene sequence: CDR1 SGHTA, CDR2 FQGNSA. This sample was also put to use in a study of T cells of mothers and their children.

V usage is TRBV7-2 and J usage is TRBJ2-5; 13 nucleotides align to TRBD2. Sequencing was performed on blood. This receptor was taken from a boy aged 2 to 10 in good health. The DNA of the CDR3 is TGTGCCAGCAGCTTAAGACTAGCGGGAGGTGGATTGGAGACCCAGTACTTC. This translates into CASSLRLAGGGLETQYF. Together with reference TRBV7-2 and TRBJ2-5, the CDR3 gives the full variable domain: GAGVSQSPSNKVTEKGKDVELRCDPISGHTALYWYRQSLGQGLEFLIYFQGNSAPDKSGLPSDRFSAERTGGSVSTLTIQRTQQEDSAVYLCASSLRLAGGGLETQYFGPGTRLLVL.